This TCR beta chain was identified in a study of T cell responses to AZD1222 COVID-19 vaccine. Assay: immunoSEQ multiplex PCR; the TCRdb copy retains only in-frame clones and omits some. The sample comprises about 120,000 clones, around 82% of which are singletons, and about 9.5% rests with the top ten. On this clone: The antigen is undetermined.

The CDR3 is 16 residues long. Germline V gene sequence: CDR1 MNHNY, CDR2 SVGAGI (reference sequence). V lost 2 bases and J 5 bases, leaving 13 bases between the germline ends. Study-level points and caveats: Repertoires in all cases were sampled only once the peak T cell response had passed.

The V and J genes are TRBV6-6 and TRBJ1-6; D remains unclear. Sample: peripheral blood, taken on day 0 of AZD1222 vaccination. The TCR sequence derives from an adult in good health. CDR3 DNA: TGTGCCAGCAGTTACGGGTTGGCACAGAATAATTCACCCCTCCACTTT. This encodes CASSYGLAQNNSPLHF.